The rows below give T cell receptor beta chains drawn from one sample of a study of CD8+ T cells in alopecia areata. Repertoires were generated with immunoSEQ multiplex PCR, while TCRdb's copy carries only in-frame clones and drops some. The table records 150,000 to 200,000 clones, over 55% of them present only once. This material consisted of CD4+ T cells sorted from blood, taken at week 24, from a patient treated with tofacitinib. The receptors shown here come from a human donor with alopecia areata. Both conserved end residues are part of each CDR3. Each record gives: V gene, D gene, J gene, CDR3 protein, CDR3 DNA. A D gene is named only where the DNA matches it firmly.

V gene: TRBV2; D gene: -; J gene: TRBJ2-7; CDR3 protein: CASSTMTPGANF; CDR3 DNA: TGTGCCAGCAGTACGATGACACCGGGCGCGAACTTC
V gene: TRBV29-1; D gene: TRBD1; J gene: TRBJ1-1; CDR3 protein: CSVATGVHTEAFF; CDR3 DNA: TGCAGCGTCGCGACAGGGGTTCACACTGAAGCTTTCTTT
V gene: TRBV30; D gene: TRBD1; J gene: TRBJ2-7; CDR3 protein: CAWSPRGQVVYEQYF; CDR3 DNA: TGTGCCTGGTCTCCGAGGGGACAGGTTGTTTACGAGCAGTACTTC
V gene: TRBV9; D gene: TRBD2; J gene: TRBJ2-1; CDR3 protein: CASSSNIGLAYSNEQFF; CDR3 DNA: TGTGCCAGCAGCTCAAACATCGGACTAGCGTATAGCAATGAGCAGTTCTTC
V gene: TRBV5-6; D gene: -; J gene: TRBJ2-3; CDR3 protein: CASSLIFGGSDTQYF; CDR3 DNA: TGTGCCAGCAGCTTGATTTTTGGGGGATCTGATACGCAGTATTTT
V gene: TRBV7-7; D gene: TRBD2; J gene: TRBJ2-5; CDR3 protein: CASSSQRGRHETQYF; CDR3 DNA: TGTGCCAGCAGCTCGCAGCGGGGGAGGCACGAGACCCAGTACTTC
V gene: TRBV29-1; D gene: -; J gene: TRBJ2-2; CDR3 protein: CSVERGGTGELFF; CDR3 DNA: TGCAGCGTTGAGAGGGGAGGCACCGGGGAGCTGTTTTTT
V gene: TRBV11-2; D gene: -; J gene: TRBJ2-3; CDR3 protein: CASRGGGPDTQYF; CDR3 DNA: TGTGCCAGCAGAGGCGGGGGCCCAGATACGCAGTATTTT
V gene: TRBV29-1; D gene: TRBD2; J gene: TRBJ2-1; CDR3 protein: CSVGKRGGSYNEQFF; CDR3 DNA: TGCAGCGTTGGGAAGCGGGGGGGCTCCTACAATGAGCAGTTCTTC
V gene: TRBV7-2; D gene: TRBD2; J gene: TRBJ2-5; CDR3 protein: CASSPGGGSGETQYF; CDR3 DNA: TGTGCCAGCAGCCCCGGGGGGGGCAGCGGGGAGACCCAGTACTTC
V gene: TRBV7-9; D gene: -; J gene: TRBJ2-3; CDR3 protein: CASSLAGATDTQYF; CDR3 DNA: TGTGCCAGCAGCTTAGCAGGGGCCACAGATACGCAGTATTTT
V gene: TRBV6-5; D gene: -; J gene: TRBJ2-3; CDR3 protein: CASSYPGGSTDTQYF; CDR3 DNA: TGTGCCAGCAGTTACCCAGGGGGGAGCACAGATACGCAGTATTTT
V gene: TRBV30; D gene: -; J gene: TRBJ1-1; CDR3 protein: CAWNRDSEAFF; CDR3 DNA: TGTGCCTGGAACCGGGACTCTGAAGCTTTCTTT